The source of this TCR beta chain is a study of cytomegalovirus exposure and HLA in healthy donors. Use of 60 Vbeta and 13 Jbeta primers characterized the PCR. Some clones are missing from TCRdb's copy, which holds only in-frame ones; the method was immunoSEQ multiplex PCR. The sample has around 88,000 clones, approximately 81% seen once. The V segment lost 8 bases and the J segment 4 bases; nucleotides outside the gene matches: 9. CDR3 length: 13 amino acids. The V gene's germline CDR1 is SQVTM and CDR2 ANQGSEA. This chain links TRBV29-1 with TRBJ1-2, with 8 positions matching TRBD1. The material sequenced was PBMCs. This clonotype was sampled from a woman in her thirties or forties in good health and CMV-seropositive. For the CDR3, the DNA is TGCAGCATATACCGGGACAGGCCCTATGGCTACACCTTC. Its translation is CSIYRDRPYGYTF.